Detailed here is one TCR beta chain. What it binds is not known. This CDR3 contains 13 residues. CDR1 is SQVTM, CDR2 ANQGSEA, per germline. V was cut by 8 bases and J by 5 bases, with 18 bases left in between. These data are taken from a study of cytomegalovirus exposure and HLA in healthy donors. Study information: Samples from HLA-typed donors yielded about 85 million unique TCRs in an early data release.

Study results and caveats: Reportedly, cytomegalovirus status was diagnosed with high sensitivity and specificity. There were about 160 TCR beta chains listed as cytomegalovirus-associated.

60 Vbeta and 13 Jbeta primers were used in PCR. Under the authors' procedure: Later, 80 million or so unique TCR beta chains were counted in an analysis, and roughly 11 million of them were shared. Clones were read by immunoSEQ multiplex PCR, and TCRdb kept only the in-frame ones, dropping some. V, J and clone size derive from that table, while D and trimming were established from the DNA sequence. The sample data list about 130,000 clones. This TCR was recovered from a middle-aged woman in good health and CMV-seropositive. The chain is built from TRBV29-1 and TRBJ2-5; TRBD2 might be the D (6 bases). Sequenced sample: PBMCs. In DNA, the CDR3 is TGCAGCCTGGAATTAGCGGTGCGGGAGACCCAGTACTTC. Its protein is CSLELAVRETQYF.